These T cell receptor beta chains were read from a single sample in a study of Ad26.COV2.S vaccination and SARS-CoV-2 variants. Here immunoSEQ multiplex PCR was the method, and the copy in TCRdb shows in-frame clones only, minus some. This table holds hundreds of thousands of clones, 88% found once. The material sequenced was peripheral blood, taken in a trial of Ad26.COV2.S vaccine versus placebo. The source of these receptors is a person between 18 and 60 years old who received the Ad26.COV2.S COVID-19 vaccine or a placebo. The CDR3 runs from the conserved cysteine through the conserved F or W. The order of the fields is V gene, clone size, J gene, D gene, CDR3 protein, CDR3 DNA. The D gene is left open where the match is weak. Only part of the rows carry a size: once, few, many, or a class if the clone is expanded.

v_call: TRBV10-3; clone_size: NA; j_call: TRBJ1-5; d_call: TRBD1; cdr3_aa: CAISGGGGRDRAEITPNQPQHF; cdr3_nt: TGTGCCATCAGTGGAGGGGGGGGAAGGGACAGGGCGGAGATCACCCCCAATCAGCCCCAGCATTTT
v_call: TRBV14; clone_size: NA; j_call: TRBJ2-1; d_call: TRBD2; cdr3_aa: CASSPLAGGPRDEQFF; cdr3_nt: TGTGCCAGCAGCCCCCTAGCGGGGGGGCCCAGGGATGAGCAGTTCTTC
v_call: TRBV5-6; clone_size: NA; j_call: TRBJ2-7; d_call: NA; cdr3_aa: CASSLSLAGFYEQYF; cdr3_nt: TGTGCCAGCAGCTTGAGTTTGGCGGGTTTCTACGAGCAGTACTTC
v_call: TRBV7-2; clone_size: NA; j_call: TRBJ1-5; d_call: NA; cdr3_aa: CASSLFGTGSNQPQHF; cdr3_nt: TGTGCCAGCAGCTTATTCGGGACGGGGAGCAATCAGCCCCAGCATTTT
v_call: TRBV4-1; clone_size: once; j_call: TRBJ2-3; d_call: TRBD1; cdr3_aa: CASSQQPGQGADTQYF; cdr3_nt: TGCGCCAGCAGCCAACAACCGGGACAGGGGGCAGATACGCAGTATTTT
v_call: TRBV11-2; clone_size: NA; j_call: TRBJ2-2; d_call: NA; cdr3_aa: CASSLVWVSGELFF; cdr3_nt: TGTGCCAGCAGCTTAGTTTGGGTATCCGGGGAGCTGTTTTTT
v_call: TRBV25-1; clone_size: NA; j_call: TRBJ2-5; d_call: NA; cdr3_aa: CASSDGGKETQYF; cdr3_nt: TGTGCCAGCTCGGATGGCGGCAAAGAGACCCAGTACTTC
v_call: TRBV12-3/TRBV12-4; clone_size: NA; j_call: TRBJ1-1; d_call: NA; cdr3_aa: CASSIRDNTEAFF; cdr3_nt: TGTGCCAGCAGTATCCGGGATAACACTGAAGCTTTCTTT
v_call: TRBV7-9; clone_size: few; j_call: TRBJ2-3; d_call: NA; cdr3_aa: CASSSSADTQYF; cdr3_nt: TGTGCCAGCAGCTCGTCTGCAGATACGCAGTATTTT
v_call: TRBV5-6; clone_size: NA; j_call: TRBJ1-2; d_call: TRBD1; cdr3_aa: CASSLGLRQGRSYGYTF; cdr3_nt: TGTGCCAGCAGCTTGGGGCTAAGACAGGGTAGGAGCTATGGTTACACCTTC
v_call: TRBV5-1; clone_size: NA; j_call: TRBJ1-1; d_call: NA; cdr3_aa: CASSRSSTEAFF; cdr3_nt: TGCGCCAGCAGCAGGTCGAGCACTGAAGCTTTCTTT
v_call: TRBV7-9; clone_size: NA; j_call: TRBJ2-7; d_call: NA; cdr3_aa: CASTPPAVVFSEQYF; cdr3_nt: TGTGCCAGCACCCCCCCAGCGGTCGTCTTCAGCGAGCAGTACTTC
v_call: TRBV29-1; clone_size: NA; j_call: TRBJ1-1; d_call: TRBD1; cdr3_aa: CSGTPRTGNTEAFF; cdr3_nt: TGCAGCGGAACCCCCAGGACAGGAAACACTGAAGCTTTCTTT
v_call: TRBV2; clone_size: NA; j_call: TRBJ1-6; d_call: NA; cdr3_aa: CASSETAVKSPLHF; cdr3_nt: TGTGCCAGCAGTGAAACGGCAGTAAAGTCACCCCTCCACTTT
v_call: TRBV4-1; clone_size: NA; j_call: TRBJ2-7; d_call: TRBD1; cdr3_aa: CASSQDRDRGAYEQYF; cdr3_nt: TGCGCCAGCAGCCAAGATCGCGACAGGGGCGCCTACGAGCAGTACTTC
v_call: TRBV6-4; clone_size: NA; j_call: TRBJ2-1; d_call: NA; cdr3_aa: CASSADRITHNEQFF; cdr3_nt: TGTGCCAGCAGTGCAGACCGTATAACCCACAATGAGCAGTTCTTC
v_call: TRBV14; clone_size: NA; j_call: TRBJ2-7; d_call: NA; cdr3_aa: CASSQEARGFYEQYF; cdr3_nt: TGTGCCAGCAGCCAAGAAGCCAGGGGCTTCTACGAGCAGTACTTC
v_call: TRBV7-3; clone_size: NA; j_call: TRBJ2-1; d_call: NA; cdr3_aa: CASSFYEGVNEQFF; cdr3_nt: TGTGCCAGCAGCTTTTACGAGGGCGTCAATGAGCAGTTCTTC
v_call: TRBV7-9; clone_size: NA; j_call: TRBJ1-1; d_call: NA; cdr3_aa: CASSKGEGEAFF; cdr3_nt: TGTGCCAGCAGCAAAGGAGAGGGAGAAGCTTTCTTT
v_call: TRBV9; clone_size: NA; j_call: TRBJ2-7; d_call: TRBD2; cdr3_aa: CASSVTGGGYEQYF; cdr3_nt: TGTGCCAGCAGCGTAACGGGAGGTGGCTACGAGCAGTACTTC
v_call: TRBV6-5; clone_size: once; j_call: TRBJ2-5; d_call: TRBD2; cdr3_aa: CASSYSFREGTQYF; cdr3_nt: TGTGCCAGCAGTTACTCGTTCAGGGAGGGGACCCAGTACTTC
v_call: TRBV19; clone_size: NA; j_call: TRBJ1-5; d_call: NA; cdr3_aa: CASSDLGTVVSNQPQHF; cdr3_nt: TGTGCCAGTAGTGACCTCGGTACAGTAGTTAGCAATCAGCCCCAGCATTTT
v_call: TRBV7-9; clone_size: few; j_call: TRBJ1-2; d_call: NA; cdr3_aa: CASSPNGFGYTF; cdr3_nt: TGTGCCAGCAGCCCTAATGGCTTTGGCTACACCTTC
v_call: TRBV6-5; clone_size: NA; j_call: TRBJ1-6; d_call: TRBD1; cdr3_aa: CASSRGQPTGSPLHF; cdr3_nt: TGTGCCAGCAGTAGGGGACAGCCAACGGGATCACCCCTCCACTTT
v_call: TRBV19; clone_size: NA; j_call: TRBJ1-1; d_call: TRBD1; cdr3_aa: CASSMGQGILNTEAFF; cdr3_nt: TGTGCCAGTAGTATGGGACAGGGGATTCTCAACACTGAAGCTTTCTTT
v_call: TRBV6-2/TRBV6-3; clone_size: NA; j_call: TRBJ1-5; d_call: NA; cdr3_aa: CASSPSSVAGNQPQHF; cdr3_nt: TGTGCCAGCAGCCCCTCCTCGGTCGCGGGCAATCAGCCCCAGCATTTT
v_call: TRBV4-3; clone_size: NA; j_call: TRBJ1-1; d_call: NA; cdr3_aa: CASSQGTGLEAFF; cdr3_nt: TGCGCCAGCAGCCAAGGGACGGGACTCGAGGCTTTCTTT
v_call: TRBV5-6; clone_size: NA; j_call: TRBJ1-6; d_call: TRBD1; cdr3_aa: CASSLDDRGVSPLHF; cdr3_nt: TGTGCCAGCAGCTTGGACGACAGGGGAGTGTCACCCCTCCACTTT
v_call: TRBV24-1; clone_size: NA; j_call: TRBJ2-1; d_call: NA; cdr3_aa: CATSDLRGSEQFF; cdr3_nt: TGTGCCACCAGTGATTTGAGGGGCAGTGAGCAGTTCTTC
v_call: TRBV6-6; clone_size: once; j_call: TRBJ1-1; d_call: NA; cdr3_aa: CASPKYVTDRNTEAFF; cdr3_nt: TGTGCCAGCCCTAAGTATGTGACAGACAGGAACACTGAAGCTTTCTTT
v_call: TRBV18; clone_size: NA; j_call: TRBJ1-4; d_call: NA; cdr3_aa: CASSLDRSTNEKLFF; cdr3_nt: TGTGCCAGCTCACTAGACAGATCAACTAATGAAAAACTGTTTTTT
v_call: TRBV4-1; clone_size: NA; j_call: TRBJ1-3; d_call: NA; cdr3_aa: CASSQWGRASGNTIYF; cdr3_nt: TGCGCCAGCAGCCAGTGGGGCAGGGCCTCTGGAAACACCATATATTTT
v_call: TRBV29-1; clone_size: NA; j_call: TRBJ2-7; d_call: NA; cdr3_aa: CSVGTPLGDEQYF; cdr3_nt: TGCAGCGTCGGGACTCCCTTGGGGGACGAGCAGTACTTC
v_call: TRBV5-6; clone_size: NA; j_call: TRBJ2-3; d_call: TRBD2; cdr3_aa: CASSLVASGGDTQYF; cdr3_nt: TGTGCCAGCAGCTTGGTCGCTAGCGGGGGAGATACGCAGTATTTT
v_call: TRBV7-3; clone_size: NA; j_call: TRBJ2-5; d_call: TRBD2; cdr3_aa: CASSLGLAGALGETQYF; cdr3_nt: TGTGCCAGCAGCTTAGGGCTAGCGGGAGCTCTGGGGGAGACCCAGTACTTC
v_call: TRBV7-9; clone_size: NA; j_call: TRBJ2-3; d_call: TRBD1; cdr3_aa: CASSYPPQDRNTDTQYF; cdr3_nt: TGTGCCAGCAGCTACCCCCCTCAGGACAGGAACACAGATACGCAGTATTTT
v_call: TRBV11-2; clone_size: NA; j_call: TRBJ1-1; d_call: NA; cdr3_aa: CASSQTGIEAFF; cdr3_nt: TGTGCCAGCAGCCAAACAGGGATTGAAGCTTTCTTT
v_call: TRBV5-6; clone_size: NA; j_call: TRBJ1-1; d_call: NA; cdr3_aa: CASSFKWNTEAFF; cdr3_nt: TGTGCCAGCAGCTTCAAATGGAACACTGAAGCTTTCTTT
v_call: TRBV7-8; clone_size: NA; j_call: TRBJ2-3; d_call: NA; cdr3_aa: CAGGTEDATDTQYF; cdr3_nt: TGTGCCGGAGGGACGGAGGATGCCACAGATACGCAGTATTTT
v_call: TRBV4-2; clone_size: NA; j_call: TRBJ1-2; d_call: NA; cdr3_aa: CASSQDPGPVETF; cdr3_nt: TGTGCCAGCAGCCAAGATCCTGGACCGGTCGAAACCTTC
v_call: TRBV28; clone_size: NA; j_call: TRBJ2-5; d_call: TRBD1; cdr3_aa: CASSLYRGQAQETQYF; cdr3_nt: TGTGCCAGCAGTTTATACAGGGGACAGGCCCAAGAGACCCAGTACTTC
v_call: TRBV7-3; clone_size: few; j_call: TRBJ1-1; d_call: NA; cdr3_aa: CASSFGGVVNTEAFF; cdr3_nt: TGTGCCAGCAGCTTTGGAGGGGTGGTGAACACTGAAGCTTTCTTT
v_call: TRBV28; clone_size: NA; j_call: TRBJ2-7; d_call: TRBD1; cdr3_aa: CASSLTLGTGEQYF; cdr3_nt: TGTGCCAGCAGTCTCACCCTCGGGACAGGCGAGCAGTACTTC
v_call: TRBV30; clone_size: NA; j_call: TRBJ1-5; d_call: TRBD1; cdr3_aa: CAWRERQGMGQPQHF; cdr3_nt: TGTGCCTGGAGAGAGAGACAGGGCATGGGGCAGCCCCAGCATTTT
v_call: TRBV3-1/TRBV3-2; clone_size: NA; j_call: TRBJ2-7; d_call: NA; cdr3_aa: CASSPVPRSSYEQYF; cdr3_nt: TGTGCCAGCAGCCCGGTTCCTAGGTCGTCCTACGAGCAGTACTTC
v_call: TRBV9; clone_size: once; j_call: TRBJ2-7; d_call: NA; cdr3_aa: CASSVGPSGIPGEQYF; cdr3_nt: TGTGCCAGCAGCGTAGGTCCTTCCGGGATTCCCGGCGAGCAGTACTTC
v_call: TRBV29-1; clone_size: NA; j_call: TRBJ1-5; d_call: TRBD1; cdr3_aa: CSVSSGTGAYNQPQHF; cdr3_nt: TGCAGCGTTTCCTCCGGGACAGGGGCCTACAATCAGCCCCAGCATTTT
v_call: TRBV15; clone_size: NA; j_call: TRBJ2-1; d_call: TRBD2; cdr3_aa: CATSPGGLAGLYNEQFF; cdr3_nt: TGTGCCACCAGCCCTGGGGGACTAGCGGGACTCTACAATGAGCAGTTCTTC
v_call: TRBV12-3/TRBV12-4; clone_size: NA; j_call: TRBJ2-1; d_call: NA; cdr3_aa: CASSRRGIQFF; cdr3_nt: TGTGCCAGCAGTAGACGGGGAATCCAGTTCTTC
v_call: TRBV9; clone_size: once; j_call: TRBJ2-2; d_call: TRBD1; cdr3_aa: CASSVTGGIGANTGELFF; cdr3_nt: TGTGCCAGCAGCGTTACAGGGGGCATCGGCGCGAACACCGGGGAGCTGTTTTTT
v_call: TRBV6-5; clone_size: NA; j_call: TRBJ2-4; d_call: NA; cdr3_aa: CASTPGAKNIQYF; cdr3_nt: TGTGCCAGCACTCCGGGAGCCAAAAACATTCAGTACTTC
v_call: TRBV25-1; clone_size: once; j_call: TRBJ2-3; d_call: TRBD2; cdr3_aa: CASSARLAGVLAQYF; cdr3_nt: TGTGCCAGCAGTGCAAGGCTAGCGGGAGTTTTAGCGCAGTATTTT
v_call: TRBV30; clone_size: once; j_call: TRBJ1-3; d_call: TRBD1; cdr3_aa: CAWSSDRGFGNTIYF; cdr3_nt: TGTGCCTGGAGTTCGGACAGGGGATTTGGAAACACCATATATTTT
v_call: TRBV4-1; clone_size: NA; j_call: TRBJ1-2; d_call: NA; cdr3_aa: CASSQEPDYGYTF; cdr3_nt: TGCGCCAGCAGCCAAGAACCCGATTATGGCTACACCTTC
v_call: TRBV7-9; clone_size: NA; j_call: TRBJ1-1; d_call: NA; cdr3_aa: CASSLGFGLNTEAFF; cdr3_nt: TGTGCCAGCAGCTTAGGATTTGGGCTGAACACTGAAGCTTTCTTT